Shown below are 32 T cell receptor beta chains from a single sample sequenced in a study of blood T cell repertoires in COVID-19. Only in-frame clones appear in the TCRdb table, and some are missing; sequencing was by immunoSEQ multiplex PCR. The sample lists around 250,000 clones, over 75% occurring once. The material sequenced was peripheral blood. The receptor source for this set is a man aged 50 or older with active or convalescent COVID-19.

This clone was recorded once. The V and J genes are TRBV19 and TRBJ1-1; 10 bases match TRBD1. This CDR3 region has 16 residues. V trimming: 5 bases; J trimming: 1 base; junction bases outside the gene matches: 7. The germline V gene has CDR1 LNHDA and CDR2 SQIVND (reference sequence). This CDR3 reads CASSSLWTGGNTEAFF. The CDR3 nucleotides are TGTGCCAGTAGTTCCCTTTGGACAGGGGGGAACACTGAAGCTTTCTTT.

This chain uses TRBV19 with TRBJ1-1; 7 nucleotides align to TRBD1. Germline CDR1 and CDR2: LNHDA and SQIVND (reference sequence). V dropped 5 bases and J dropped 1; count of bases not matched to a gene: 4. CDR3 length: 14 residues. The CDR3 here is CASSSRQGNTEAFF. CDR3 in DNA: TGTGCCAGTAGTTCCCGACAGGGGAACACTGAAGCTTTCTTT.

V gene TRBV25-1 combines with J gene TRBJ2-7; a possible D gene is TRBD1 (5 bases). Germline assignment: CDR1 MGHDK and CDR2 SYGVNS. The CDR3 runs 15 residues. Trimming removed 3 bases at V and 1 base at J, with 13 bases between. The CDR3 loop is CASSDGAGNSYEQYF. Written as DNA, the CDR3 is TGTGCCAGCAGTGATGGGGCAGGAAATTCCTACGAGCAGTACTTC.

The chain recombines TRBV19 with TRBJ2-1, with TRBD2 as a possible D gene (5 bases). Germline CDR1 reads LNHDA; CDR2 reads SQIVND (reference sequence). V gave up 1 base and J gave up 0 bases, with 13 bases separating them. There are 17 residues in the CDR3. CDR3 DNA sequence: TGTGCCAGTAGTATAGGGGTAGCGTCTAGCTCCTACAATGAGCAGTTCTTC. Translated: CASSIGVASSSYNEQFF.

This chain links TRBV9 with TRBJ2-1; 10 bases match TRBD1. V lost 4 bases, J lost 9 bases, and 7 bases stayed unmatched. There are 14 residues in the CDR3. Per the germline V gene, CDR1 is SGDLS and CDR2 is YYNGEE. This chain's CDR3 is CASSRQGAMGEQFF. The DNA for the CDR3 is TGTGCCAGCAGCCGACAGGGGGCGATGGGTGAGCAGTTCTTC.

This CDR3 reads CAWSSGQILYNTEAFF. In DNA form, the CDR3 reads TGTGCCTGGAGCTCTGGACAGATATTATACAACACTGAAGCTTTCTTT. The chain carries TRBV30 and TRBJ1-1; TRBD1 is a possible D gene (6 bases). The CDR3 covers 16 residues. Looked up from germline, CDR1 is GTSNPN and CDR2 is SVGIG (reference sequence). Trimming removed 3 bases from V and 2 bases from J, with 19 bases in between.

J is TRBJ1-1 and V is TRBV9; 7 bases are shared with TRBD1. CDR1 is SGDLS and CDR2 is YYNGEE in the germline V gene. There are 15 residues in the CDR3. Trimming cost V 3 bases and J 5 bases; bases outside gene matches: 10. CDR3 amino acids: CASSETGVRGTEAFF. CDR3 nucleotides: TGTGCCAGCAGCGAAACAGGGGTGAGGGGAACTGAAGCTTTCTTT.

The chain recombines TRBV18 with TRBJ2-7; no clear D. V was pared by 3 bases and J by 4 bases, with 7 bases between. Per the germline V gene, CDR1 is KGHSH and CDR2 is LQKENI. This CDR3 has 12 amino acids. In DNA, the CDR3 is TGTGCCAGCTCACCTAGATTATACGAGCAGTACTTC. Protein sequence: CASSPRLYEQYF.

The genes are TRBV6-5 and TRBJ2-3; TRBD1 aligns across 7 bases. Trimming at V came to 10 bases and at J to 0 bases, leaving 7 bases not matched to a gene. Germline V gene lookup returns CDR1 MNHEY and CDR2 SVGAGI. The CDR3 has 14 amino acids. The CDR3 bases are TGTGCCATCCACAGGGGAACTAGCACAGATACGCAGTATTTT. Translation gives CAIHRGTSTDTQYF.

J is TRBJ1-1 and V is TRBV25-1; D remains ambiguous. Germline V CDR1 and CDR2: MGHDK, SYGVNS. The V end lost 4 bases, the J end lost 2 bases, and 8 bases lay between the germline ends. The CDR3 has 13 amino acids. This CDR3 reads CASSAGINTEAFF. DNA for the CDR3: TGTGCCAGCAGTGCCGGGATCAACACTGAAGCTTTCTTT.

This clone was seen once. The rearrangement uses TRBV25-1 and TRBJ2-3; D might be TRBD1 (5 bases). This CDR3 region has 17 residues. CDR1 MGHDK and CDR2 SYGVNS come from the germline V gene. Between the trimmed V and J ends, which lost 1 base and 3 bases, there was a span of 17 bases. CDR3 sequence: CASSESGSRARTDTQYF. The CDR3 DNA reads as TGTGCCAGCAGTGAATCTGGTTCCAGGGCTAGGACAGATACGCAGTATTTT.

The chain couples TRBV21-1 to TRBJ2-7; the table calls TRBD2, which could not be checked here. TRBV21-1 is a known pseudogene. The CDR3 runs 15 residues. CDR3 sequence reads: CASPRGLAEPYEQYF. The CDR3 coding sequence is TGTGCCAGCCCCAGGGGACTAGCGGAACCCTACGAGCAGTACTTC.

The CDR3 bases are TGTGCCAGTAGTAGCCCCTGGACAAGCTCTGGAAACACCATATATTTT. This codes for CASSSPWTSSGNTIYF. The chain is built from TRBV19 and TRBJ1-3, with D possibly TRBD1 on 5 matching bases. Germline CDR1 reads LNHDA; CDR2 reads SQIVND (reference sequence). Trimming removed 4 bases from V and 0 bases from J, with 13 bases in between. CDR3 length equals 16 residues.

The rearrangement uses TRBV7-9 and TRBJ2-7; D possibly corresponds to TRBD1 (5 bases). The CDR3 covers 14 residues. The V gene's germline CDR1 is SEHNR and CDR2 FQNEAQ (reference sequence). V shed 4 bases and J shed 3 bases, with 13 bases lying between them. The DNA for the CDR3 is TGTGCCAGCAGCTCAATAGGACAAAACTACGAGCAGTACTTC. Translated, it gives CASSSIGQNYEQYF.

In its sample, this clone was seen once. The rearrangement joins TRBV7-6 to TRBJ2-3, with D perhaps matching TRBD1 (5 bases). The CDR3 consists of 15 residues. V was trimmed by 4 bases and J by 1 base, leaving 12 bases between them. The germline V gene encodes CDR1 SGHVS and CDR2 FNYEAQ. CDR3: CASSSKTDRTDTQYF. The CDR3 region has the DNA TGTGCCAGCAGCTCAAAGACAGATCGCACAGATACGCAGTATTTT.

V usage is TRBV6-2 or TRBV6-3 and J usage is TRBJ1-5; D uncertain. The CDR3 sequence is 15 residues long. Germline V gene lookup returns CDR1 MNHEY and CDR2 SVGEGT. Trimming stripped 2 bases from V and 3 bases from J, with 11 bases between. Written as DNA, the CDR3 is TGTGCCAGCAGTTACCCCCCGGGTCTCAATCAGCCCCAGCATTTT. Its protein product is CASSYPPGLNQPQHF.

This clone was detected once. The rearrangement uses TRBV29-1 and TRBJ2-3; D is ambiguous. The length of the CDR3 is 14 residues. The germline V gene encodes CDR1 SQVTM and CDR2 ANQGSEA. Trimming pared 8 bases from V and 2 bases from J, leaving 17 bases between. The CDR3 DNA is TGCAGCTCCCGGTGGGCAATATTCACAGATACGCAGTATTTT. Amino acids: CSSRWAIFTDTQYF.

This clone occurred a few times. The chain recombines TRBV7-8 with TRBJ1-2, with D perhaps matching TRBD1 (5 bases). The CDR3 totals 12 residues. The germline CDR1 and CDR2 sequences are SGHVS and FQNEAQ. Trimming shortened V by 4 bases and J by 5 bases, and 8 bases separated the two germline ends. In nucleotides, the CDR3 is TGTGCCAGCAGCTCGACAGAGTATGGCTACACCTTC. Its translation: CASSSTEYGYTF.

J is TRBJ2-1 and V is TRBV11-2; 7 bases are a match to TRBD2. Germline V gene data show CDR1 as SGHAT and CDR2 as FQNNGV. The V segment lost 5 bases and the J segment 7 bases; nucleotides outside the gene matches: 11. The CDR3 totals 15 residues. CDR3 bases: TGTGCCAGCAGCCCGGGAGGATTTCGGGGGAATGAGCAGTTCTTC. It is translated as CASSPGGFRGNEQFF.

The V and J genes are TRBV5-4 and TRBJ2-3; 10 bases agree with TRBD2. Germline CDR1 is SGHNT and CDR2 is YYREEE (reference sequence). This CDR3 region has 15 residues. Trimming cost V 3 bases and J 8 bases; bases outside gene matches: 9. The CDR3 region is CASSSPLAGEGTQYF. The CDR3 nucleotides read TGTGCCAGCAGCTCACCGCTAGCGGGAGAAGGTACGCAGTATTTT.

The rearrangement uses TRBV30 and TRBJ1-1; 8 bases are shared with TRBD1. V lost 3 bases, J lost 0 bases, and 12 bases stayed unmatched. The CDR3 runs to 17 residues. Germline values: CDR1 GTSNPN, CDR2 SVGIG (reference sequence). CDR3 protein: CAWRTTDRGVMNTEAFF. CDR3 coding DNA: TGTGCCTGGAGGACTACCGACAGGGGTGTAATGAACACTGAAGCTTTCTTT.

DNA of the CDR3: TGTGCCAGCAGTTTCTTGGCTAGTCCAGAGGTGACGCAGTATTTT. Its protein is CASSFLASPEVTQYF. This chain links TRBV7-8 with TRBJ2-3; no firm D call. From germline, CDR1 is SGHVS and CDR2 FQNEAQ. This CDR3 is built from 15 residues. V was cut by 6 bases and J by 9 bases, with 22 bases left in between.

The V call is TRBV7-9, the J call TRBJ1-2, with 8 bases matching TRBD1. The CDR3 is 12 amino acids. Germline trimming cut 8 bases from V and 12 bases from J; bases unmatched to any gene: 11. Germline-derived CDR1 and CDR2 are SEHNR and FQNEAQ (reference sequence). The CDR3 DNA sequence: TGTGCCAGCGACAACCAGGACAGGGTCCACACCTTC. Protein: CASDNQDRVHTF.

The J gene is TRBJ1-5, the V gene TRBV2; 10 bases map to TRBD1. This CDR3 is 13 amino acids long. Trimming took 8 bases from V and 8 from J; bases not matched to a gene: 6. Germline CDR1 and CDR2: SNHLY and FYNNEI. This CDR3 is CASRDRGVEPQHF. For the CDR3, the DNA is TGTGCCAGCCGGGACAGGGGTGTGGAGCCCCAGCATTTT.

Only a few counts were recorded for this clone. The chain joins TRBV6-5 to TRBJ1-1; the D gene is possibly TRBD1 (5 bases). Germline CDR1 is MNHEY and CDR2 is SVGAGI. Trimming stripped 8 bases from V and 1 base from J, with 5 bases between. The CDR3 runs to 11 residues. The CDR3 loop reads CASDRNTEAFF. In nucleotides, the CDR3 is TGTGCCAGCGACAGGAACACTGAAGCTTTCTTT.

CDR3 sequence: CASSFRPGLAGQETQYF. In DNA form, the CDR3 reads TGTGCCAGCAGCTTTCGACCGGGACTAGCGGGCCAAGAGACCCAGTACTTC. This chain joins TRBV7-3 and TRBJ2-5; TRBD2 matches 12 bases. With V trimmed by 3 bases and J by 1 base, 6 bases remained unmatched. The CDR3 totals 17 residues. The germline CDR1 and CDR2 sequences are SGHTA and FQGTGA.

V usage is TRBV5-6 and J usage is TRBJ2-7; possible D gene TRBD1, 5 bases. CDR3 length: 16 residues. Trimming cost V 5 bases and J 5 bases, with 23 bases left between them. Germline V lookup: CDR1 SGHDT, CDR2 YYEEEE. CDR3 coding DNA: TGTGCCAGCAGGCTTCATCAGGGTATTTCCCCCCACGAGCAGTACTTC. Protein sequence: CASRLHQGISPHEQYF.

This chain uses TRBV5-1 with TRBJ1-2; D gene ambiguous. Germline V gene data show CDR1 as SGHRS and CDR2 as YFSETQ. The V end was cut by 0 bases, the J end by 8 bases, with 14 bases between. The CDR3 covers 14 residues. CDR3 nucleotides: TGCGCCAGCAGCTTGGATCGGGGAGTTAGAGGCTACACCTTC. Residues: CASSLDRGVRGYTF. Drawing the rest from reference TRBV5-1 and TRBJ1-2, the complete variable domain is KAGVTQTPRYLIKTRGQQVTLSCSPISGHRSVSWYQQTPGQGLQFLFEYFSETQRNKGNFPGRFSGRQFSNSRSEMNVSTLELGDSALYLCASSLDRGVRGYTFGSGTRLTVV.

The chain has TRBV28 and TRBJ2-7, with 8 nucleotides matching TRBD2. V was clipped by 2 bases and J by 3 bases; unmatched bases: 6. Germline CDR1 MDHEN, CDR2 SYDVKM. The CDR3 covers 15 residues. The CDR3 region is CASSLSLGGDYEQYF. The DNA of the CDR3 is TGTGCCAGCAGTTTAAGTCTCGGGGGGGACTACGAGCAGTACTTC.

This chain connects TRBV5-6 to TRBJ2-7, with TRBD1 matching over 7 bases. Trimming took 4 bases from V and 3 from J; bases not matched to a gene: 10. This CDR3 is built from 15 residues. Germline loops: CDR1 SGHDT, CDR2 YYEEEE. The chain's CDR3 is CASSLLNGQVYEQYF. The CDR3 DNA is TGTGCCAGCAGCCTATTAAACGGACAGGTCTACGAGCAGTACTTC.

The gene calls are TRBV27 and TRBJ1-4; 10 bases agree with TRBD1. The CDR3 totals 16 residues. V lost 1 base, J lost 9 bases, and 8 bases stayed unmatched. Germline lookup yields CDR1 MNHEY and CDR2 SMNVEV (reference sequence). In DNA, the CDR3 is TGTGCCAGCAGTTTATACCTCGGGACAGGGGTGAAAAAACTGTTTTTT. Its translation is CASSLYLGTGVKKLFF. Full variable domain (remainder filled in from reference TRBV27 and TRBJ1-4): EAQVTQNPRYLITVTGKKLTVTCSQNMNHEYMSWYRQDPGLGLRQIYYSMNVEVTDKGDVPEGYKVSRKEKRNFPLILESPSPNQTSLYFCASSLYLGTGVKKLFFGSGTQLSVL.

The chain joins TRBV4-1 to TRBJ1-1; D remains unclear. Per the germline V gene, CDR1 is MGHRA and CDR2 is YSYEKL. The CDR3 is made up of 13 amino acids. V lost 0 bases and J 11 bases, leaving 13 bases between the germline ends. DNA of the CDR3: TGCGCCAGCAGCCAAGATCCGGGCCGCGGGGCTTTCTTT. Translating it yields CASSQDPGRGAFF.